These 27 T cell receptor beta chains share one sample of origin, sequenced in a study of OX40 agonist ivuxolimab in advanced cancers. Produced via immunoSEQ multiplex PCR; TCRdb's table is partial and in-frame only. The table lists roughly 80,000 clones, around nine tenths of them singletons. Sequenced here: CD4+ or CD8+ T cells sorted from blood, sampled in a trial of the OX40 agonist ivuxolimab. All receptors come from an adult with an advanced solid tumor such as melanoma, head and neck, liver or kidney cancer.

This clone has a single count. CDR3 DNA: TGCGCCAGCAGCTTGAGTACAGGCAACAATGAGCAGTTCTTC. Residues: CASSLSTGNNEQFF. The V and J genes are TRBV5-1 and TRBJ2-1; D is perhaps TRBD1 (5 bases). This CDR3 comprises 14 residues. Germline CDR1 and CDR2: SGHRS and YFSETQ. V lost 1 base, J lost 5 bases, and 10 bases lay in between.

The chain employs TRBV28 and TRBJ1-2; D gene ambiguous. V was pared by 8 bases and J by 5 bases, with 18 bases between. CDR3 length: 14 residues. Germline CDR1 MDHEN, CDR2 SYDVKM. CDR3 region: CASFSGVDRYGYTF. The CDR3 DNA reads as TGTGCCAGCTTTAGCGGGGTGGACCGATATGGCTACACCTTC.

CDR3 coding DNA: TGTGCCATCAGCCGGGACGGGACGTTCTACGAGCAGTACTTC. Amino acids: CAISRDGTFYEQYF. V usage is TRBV10-3 and J usage is TRBJ2-5; tentatively, D is TRBD1 or TRBD2 (5 bases each). The end of the DNA is better explained by TRBJ2-7, so the J call may be wrong. CDR1 ENHRY and CDR2 SYGVKD come from the germline V gene. CDR3 length equals 14 residues.

CDR3 nucleotides: TGTGCCAGCACCCCCTGGGGTACAGGGGACTATGGCTACACCTTC. As protein: CASTPWGTGDYGYTF. The rearrangement uses TRBV6-1 and TRBJ1-2; TRBD1 matches at 7 bases. J lost 3 bases, V lost 7 bases, and 11 bases had no gene match. Germline V gene data show CDR1 as MNHNS and CDR2 as SASEGT. The CDR3 consists of 15 residues.

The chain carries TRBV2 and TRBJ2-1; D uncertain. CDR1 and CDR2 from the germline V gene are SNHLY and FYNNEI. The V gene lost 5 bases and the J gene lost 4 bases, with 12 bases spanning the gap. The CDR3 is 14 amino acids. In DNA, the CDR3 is TGTGCCAGCAGTCCCCTCTCCTGGTACAATGAGCAGTTCTTC. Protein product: CASSPLSWYNEQFF.

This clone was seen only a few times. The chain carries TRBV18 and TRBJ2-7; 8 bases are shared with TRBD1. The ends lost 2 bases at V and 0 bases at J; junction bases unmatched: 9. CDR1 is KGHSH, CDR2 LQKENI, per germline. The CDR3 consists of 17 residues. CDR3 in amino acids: CASSPGPGQVSSYEQYV. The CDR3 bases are TGTGCCAGCTCACCAGGACCGGGACAGGTGAGCTCCTACGAGCAGTACGTC.

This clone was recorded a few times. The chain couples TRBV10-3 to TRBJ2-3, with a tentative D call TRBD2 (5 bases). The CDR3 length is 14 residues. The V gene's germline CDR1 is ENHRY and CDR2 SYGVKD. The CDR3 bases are TGTTCTTCCTCCATCGGCGGGAGCACAGATACGCAGTATTTT. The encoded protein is CSSSIGGSTDTQYF.

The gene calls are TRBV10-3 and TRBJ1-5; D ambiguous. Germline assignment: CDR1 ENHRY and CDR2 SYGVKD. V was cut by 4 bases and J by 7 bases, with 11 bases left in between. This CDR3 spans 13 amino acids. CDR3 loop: CAISGRPGQPQHF. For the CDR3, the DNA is TGTGCCATCAGTGGTAGGCCCGGCCAGCCCCAGCATTTT.

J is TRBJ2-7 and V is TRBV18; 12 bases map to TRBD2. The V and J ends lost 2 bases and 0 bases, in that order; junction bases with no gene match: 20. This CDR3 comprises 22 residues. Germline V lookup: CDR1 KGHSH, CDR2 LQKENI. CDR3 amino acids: CASSPSPNQASGRAPSSYEQYF. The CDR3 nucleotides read TGTGCCAGCTCACCAAGTCCCAACCAGGCTAGCGGGAGGGCCCCGAGCTCCTACGAGCAGTACTTC.

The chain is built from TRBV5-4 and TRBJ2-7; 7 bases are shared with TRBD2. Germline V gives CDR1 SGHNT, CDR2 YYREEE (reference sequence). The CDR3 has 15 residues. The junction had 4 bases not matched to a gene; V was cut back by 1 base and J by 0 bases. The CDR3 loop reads CASSLYGRPSYEQYF. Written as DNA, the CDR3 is TGTGCCAGCAGCTTGTACGGGAGGCCCTCCTACGAGCAGTACTTC.

The CDR3 reads CSVADRVRGGYTF. CDR3 nucleotides: TGCAGCGTTGCTGACAGGGTGAGGGGTGGCTACACCTTC. V gene TRBV29-1 combines with J gene TRBJ1-2, with 7 bases fitting TRBD1. Germline CDR1 SQVTM, CDR2 ANQGSEA. After removal of 4 bases from V and 7 bases from J, the junction contained 9 bases not matched to a gene. This CDR3 has 13 amino acids.

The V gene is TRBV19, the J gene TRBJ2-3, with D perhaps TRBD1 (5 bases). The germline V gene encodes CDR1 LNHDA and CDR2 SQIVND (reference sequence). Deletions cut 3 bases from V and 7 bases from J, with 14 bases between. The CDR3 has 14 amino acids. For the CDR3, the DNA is TGTGCCAGTAGTATGATGAACCAGGGCAATACGCAGTATTTT. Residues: CASSMMNQGNTQYF.

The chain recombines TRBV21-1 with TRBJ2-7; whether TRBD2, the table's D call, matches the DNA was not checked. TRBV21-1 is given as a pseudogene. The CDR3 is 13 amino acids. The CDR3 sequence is CASSKGGSYEQYF. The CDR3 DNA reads TGTGCCAGCAGCAAGGGGGGCTCCTACGAGCAGTACTTC.

The CDR3 coding sequence is TGCGCCAGCAGCTTGGGATTAGCTAATGAAAAACTGTTTTTT. Its protein product is CASSLGLANEKLFF. V gene TRBV5-1 combines with J gene TRBJ1-4; D unresolved. Germline assignment: CDR1 SGHRS and CDR2 YFSETQ. The V gene lost 0 bases and the J gene lost 3 bases, with 6 bases spanning the gap. The CDR3 runs to 14 residues.

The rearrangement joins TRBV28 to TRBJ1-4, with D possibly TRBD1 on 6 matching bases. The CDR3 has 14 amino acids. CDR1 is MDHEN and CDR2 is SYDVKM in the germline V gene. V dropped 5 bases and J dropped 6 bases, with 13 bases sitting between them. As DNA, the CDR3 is TGTGCCAGCAGTCCCCCAGGGGACGATGAAAAACTGTTTTTT. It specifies CASSPPGDDEKLFF.

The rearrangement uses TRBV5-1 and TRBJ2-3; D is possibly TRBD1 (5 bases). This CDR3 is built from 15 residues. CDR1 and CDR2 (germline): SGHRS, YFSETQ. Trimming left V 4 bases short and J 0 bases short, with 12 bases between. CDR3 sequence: CASSQQVPSTDTQYF. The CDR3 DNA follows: TGCGCCAGCAGCCAACAGGTCCCTAGCACAGATACGCAGTATTTT.

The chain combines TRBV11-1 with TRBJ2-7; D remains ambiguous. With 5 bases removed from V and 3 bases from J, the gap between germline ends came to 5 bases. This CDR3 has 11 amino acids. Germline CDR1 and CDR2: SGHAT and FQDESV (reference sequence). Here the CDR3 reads CASSESYEQYF. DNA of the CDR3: TGTGCCAGCAGCGAAAGCTACGAGCAGTACTTC. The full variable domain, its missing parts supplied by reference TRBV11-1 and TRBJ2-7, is EAEVAQSPRYKITEKSQAVAFWCDPISGHATLYWYRQILGQGPELLVQFQDESVVDDSQLPKDRFSAERLKGVDSTLKIQPAELGDSAMYLCASSESYEQYFGPGTRLTVT.

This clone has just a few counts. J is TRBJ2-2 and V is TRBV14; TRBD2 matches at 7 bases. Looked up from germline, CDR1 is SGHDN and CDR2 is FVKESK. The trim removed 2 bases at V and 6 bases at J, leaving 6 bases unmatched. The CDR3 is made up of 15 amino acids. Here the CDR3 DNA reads TGTGCCAGCAGCCAAAGGAATCGGGAGGCCGGGGAGCTGTTTTTT. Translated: CASSQRNREAGELFF.

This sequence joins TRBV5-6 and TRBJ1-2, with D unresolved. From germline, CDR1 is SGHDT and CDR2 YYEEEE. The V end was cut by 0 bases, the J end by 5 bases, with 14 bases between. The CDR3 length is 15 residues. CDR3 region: CASSLAAAGAYGYTF. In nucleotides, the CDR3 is TGTGCCAGCAGCTTGGCCGCGGCGGGAGCATATGGCTACACCTTC.

The CDR3 region is CASSGTGGYGYTF. DNA for the CDR3: TGTGCCAGCAGCGGGACAGGGGGATATGGCTACACCTTC. The chain uses TRBV5-5 and TRBJ1-2; 11 nucleotides align to TRBD1. Germline V gene data show CDR1 as SGHKS and CDR2 as YYEKEE (reference sequence). V gave up 4 bases and J gave up 5 bases; unmatched junction bases: 1. CDR3 length equals 13 residues.

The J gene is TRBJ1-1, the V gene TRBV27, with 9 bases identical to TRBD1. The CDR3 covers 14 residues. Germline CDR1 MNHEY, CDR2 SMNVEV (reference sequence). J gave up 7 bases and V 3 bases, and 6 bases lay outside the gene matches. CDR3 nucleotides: TGTGCCAGCAGTTTGGGGACAGGGCGGAATGAAGCTTTCTTT. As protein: CASSLGTGRNEAFF.

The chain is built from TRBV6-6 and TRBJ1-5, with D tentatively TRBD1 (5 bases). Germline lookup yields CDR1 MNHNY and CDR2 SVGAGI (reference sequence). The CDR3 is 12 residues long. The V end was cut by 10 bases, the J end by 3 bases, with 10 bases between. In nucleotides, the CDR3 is TGTGCCATCGGGACCCCCAATCAGCCCCAGCATTTT. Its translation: CAIGTPNQPQHF.

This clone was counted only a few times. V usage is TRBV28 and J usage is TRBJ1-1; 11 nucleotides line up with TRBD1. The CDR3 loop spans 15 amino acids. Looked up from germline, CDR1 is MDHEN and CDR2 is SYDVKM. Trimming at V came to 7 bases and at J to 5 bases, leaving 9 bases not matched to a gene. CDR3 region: CASINSGTGGTEAFF. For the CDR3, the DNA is TGTGCCAGCATTAACTCCGGGACAGGGGGAACTGAAGCTTTCTTT.

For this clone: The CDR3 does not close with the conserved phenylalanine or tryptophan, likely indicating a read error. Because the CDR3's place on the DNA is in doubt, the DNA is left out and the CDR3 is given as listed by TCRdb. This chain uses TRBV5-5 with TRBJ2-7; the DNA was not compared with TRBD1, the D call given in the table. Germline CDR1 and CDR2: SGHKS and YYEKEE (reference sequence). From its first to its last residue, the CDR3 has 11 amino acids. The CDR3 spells CASSPRDRVRL.

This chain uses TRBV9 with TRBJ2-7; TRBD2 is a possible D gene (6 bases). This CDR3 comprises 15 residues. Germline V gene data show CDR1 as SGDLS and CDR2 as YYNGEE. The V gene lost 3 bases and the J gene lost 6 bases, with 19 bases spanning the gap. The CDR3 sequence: CASSGRSGSGGEQYF. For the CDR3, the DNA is TGTGCCAGCAGCGGGCGAAGTGGCTCCGGGGGCGAGCAGTACTTC.

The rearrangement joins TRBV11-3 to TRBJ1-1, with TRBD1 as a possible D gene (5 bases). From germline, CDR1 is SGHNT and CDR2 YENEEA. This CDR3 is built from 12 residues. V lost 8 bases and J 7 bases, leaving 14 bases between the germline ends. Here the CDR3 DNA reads TGTGCCAGCTCTGAAGGGGTTGGTGAAGCTTTCTTT. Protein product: CASSEGVGEAFF.

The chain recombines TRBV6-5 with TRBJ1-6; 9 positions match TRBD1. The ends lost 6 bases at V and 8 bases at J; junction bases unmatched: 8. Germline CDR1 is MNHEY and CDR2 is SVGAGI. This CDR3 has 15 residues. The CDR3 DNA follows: TGTGCCAGCAGCCCGCCCGGGACAGGGTATTCACCCCTCCACTTT. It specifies CASSPPGTGYSPLHF.